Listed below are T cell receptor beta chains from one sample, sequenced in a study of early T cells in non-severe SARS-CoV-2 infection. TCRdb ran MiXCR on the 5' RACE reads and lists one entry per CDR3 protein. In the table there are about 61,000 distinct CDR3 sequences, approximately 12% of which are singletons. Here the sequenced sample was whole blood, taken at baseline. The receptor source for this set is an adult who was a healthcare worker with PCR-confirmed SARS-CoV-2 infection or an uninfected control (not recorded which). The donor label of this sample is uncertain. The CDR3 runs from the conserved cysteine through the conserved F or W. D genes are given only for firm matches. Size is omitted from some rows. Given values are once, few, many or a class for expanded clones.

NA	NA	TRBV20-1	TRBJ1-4	TGCAGTGTCAGCGGGGGGCAAAAACTGTTTTTT	CSVSGGQKLFF
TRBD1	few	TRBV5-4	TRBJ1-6	TGTGCCAGCAGCCCCGGGACAGGGAATTTTTCACCCCTCCACTTT	CASSPGTGNFSPLHF
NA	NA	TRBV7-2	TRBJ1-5	TGTGCCAGCAGCTTAGGGGACATTAGCAATCAGCCCCAGCATTTT	CASSLGDISNQPQHF
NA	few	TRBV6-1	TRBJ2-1	TGTGCCAGCGCTAACCGCCGGGACGCCTACAATGAGCAGTTCTTC	CASANRRDAYNEQFF
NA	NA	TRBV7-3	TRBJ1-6	TGTGCCAGCAGGTCGGACAGTAATAATTCACCCCTCCACTTT	CASRSDSNNSPLHF
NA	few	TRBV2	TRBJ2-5	TGTGCCAGCAGTCATGAGAGACAGATTCAAGGCGGGACCCAGTACTTC	CASSHERQIQGGTQYF
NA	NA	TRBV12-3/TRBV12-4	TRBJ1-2	TGTGCCAGCAGTTTACCAGGGAACTATGGCTACACCTTC	CASSLPGNYGYTF
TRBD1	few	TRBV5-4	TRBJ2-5	TGTGCCAGCAGCTTGGACAGGGGGCAGGGAGAGACCCAGTACTTC	CASSLDRGQGETQYF
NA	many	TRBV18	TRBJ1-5	TGTGCCAGCTCACCCGGTGGAAACAATCAGCCCCAGCATTTT	CASSPGGNNQPQHF
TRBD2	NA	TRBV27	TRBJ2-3	TGTGCCAGCAGTTTAGGTCGGGGGGTCATCTTAGATACGCAGTATTTT	CASSLGRGVILDTQYF
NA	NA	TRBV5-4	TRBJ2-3	TGTGCCAGCAGCTTGGGCCAGGCTAGCACAGATACGCAGTATTTT	CASSLGQASTDTQYF